The 25 T cell receptor beta chains listed next were all sequenced from one sample in a study of cytomegalovirus exposure and HLA in healthy donors. The PCR was carried out with 60 Vbeta primers and 13 Jbeta primers. Profiled with immunoSEQ multiplex PCR; TCRdb holds only in-frame clones, not every one. The sample consists of 140,000 to 150,000 clones, roughly 9.7% of them appearing once. Material: PBMCs. Receptors originate from a man in his fifties or sixties in good health and CMV-seronegative.

This clone was detected only a few times. V is TRBV6-6 and J is TRBJ2-7, with TRBD1 matching over 9 bases. This CDR3 is built from 15 residues. The J segment lost 3 bases and the V segment lost 5 bases, leaving 8 bases of the junction unmatched. Per the germline V gene, CDR1 is MNHNY and CDR2 is SVGAGI (reference sequence). The CDR3 sequence is CASSGRTGGLYEQYF. CDR3 DNA: TGTGCCAGCAGTGGGAGAACAGGGGGCCTCTACGAGCAGTACTTC.

V usage is TRBV2 and J usage is TRBJ2-4; D is perhaps TRBD2 (6 bases). Germline assignment: CDR1 SNHLY and CDR2 FYNNEI. V was trimmed by 1 base and J by 3 bases, leaving 10 bases between them. This CDR3 is built from 15 residues. The CDR3 loop is CASSEGVGGKNIQYF. The CDR3 nucleotides read TGTGCCAGCAGTGAAGGGGTGGGGGGCAAAAACATTCAGTACTTC.

CDR3 coding DNA: TGTGCCAGCAGGGGGACAGGGTCCGGCCGGAACACTGAAGCTTTCTTT. Translation: CASRGTGSGRNTEAFF. The V call is TRBV2, the J call TRBJ1-1; 9 nucleotides align to TRBD1. This CDR3 is built from 16 residues. In germline, CDR1 is SNHLY, CDR2 FYNNEI. V lost 6 bases to trimming and J lost 1 base; unmatched junction nucleotides: 9.

This clone was detected ten times or more. CDR3 DNA: TGCAGCGTCCGGGGGGTAGGCACTGAAGCTTTCTTT. Its protein product is CSVRGVGTEAFF. The chain uses TRBV29-1 and TRBJ1-1; perhaps TRBD1 as D (5 bases). The germline V gene has CDR1 SQVTM and CDR2 ANQGSEA. The CDR3 is 12 residues long. Trimming removed 6 bases at V and 4 bases at J, with 12 bases between.

The rearrangement joins TRBV2 to TRBJ1-2, with no clear D. The CDR3 length is 12 residues. Germline CDR1 and CDR2: SNHLY and FYNNEI. The V end was cut by 7 bases, the J end by 4 bases, with 10 bases between. In nucleotides, the CDR3 is TGTGCCAGCAATGAGCGAGTCTATGGCTACACCTTC. Translation gives CASNERVYGYTF.

In this sample, this clone turned up a few times. The chain recombines TRBV30 with TRBJ1-5, with 8 bases lining up with TRBD1. CDR1 is GTSNPN and CDR2 is SVGIG in the germline V gene (reference sequence). The CDR3 contains 16 residues. V gave up 3 bases and J gave up 0 bases; unmatched junction bases: 7. The CDR3 region has the DNA TGTGCCTGGAGCGTCGGACAGGGCCTTAGCAATCAGCCCCAGCATTTT. Translation: CAWSVGQGLSNQPQHF.

V gene TRBV7-2 combines with J gene TRBJ2-1; D perhaps matches TRBD2 (6 bases). Looked up from germline, CDR1 is SGHTA and CDR2 is FQGNSA. CDR3 length: 15 amino acids. Trimming removed 1 base at V and 8 bases at J, with 15 bases between. The CDR3 loop is CASSLVAGNVDEQFF. In DNA form, the CDR3 reads TGTGCCAGCAGCTTAGTCGCGGGAAATGTCGATGAGCAGTTCTTC.

Only a few counts were recorded for this clone. The chain links TRBV5-1 to TRBJ2-2; tentative D call: TRBD1 (5 bases). The V end lost 3 bases, the J end lost 5 bases, and 23 bases lay between the germline ends. CDR1 and CDR2 (germline): SGHRS, YFSETQ. The CDR3 is 18 residues long. CDR3 sequence (DNA): TGCGCCAGCAGCTCGGTCGGCGTTGGGCAGGGTACGACCGGGGAGCTGTTTTTT. Translated: CASSSVGVGQGTTGELFF.

This chain connects TRBV11-3 to TRBJ2-7; no clear D gene. Germline CDR1 SGHNT, CDR2 YENEEA. The CDR3 has 12 amino acids. Trimming removed 0 bases from V and 6 bases from J, with 6 bases in between. The CDR3 coding sequence is TGTGCCAGCAGCTTAGACAGTGGCGAGCAGTACTTC. Protein sequence: CASSLDSGEQYF.

This clone came up a few times. The chain uses TRBV29-1 and TRBJ2-3, with 10 bases aligning to TRBD2. The junction had 2 bases not matched to a gene; V was cut back by 7 bases and J by 1 base. CDR1 is SQVTM, CDR2 ANQGSEA, per germline. The CDR3 covers 13 residues. The CDR3 DNA reads as TGCAGCGCTAGCGGGAGTGGCACAGATACGCAGTATTTT. Its translation is CSASGSGTDTQYF.

The chain uses TRBV6-5 and TRBJ1-1; maybe TRBD1 (5 bases). V lost 6 bases and J 8 bases, leaving 19 bases between the germline ends. In germline, CDR1 is MNHEY, CDR2 SVGAGI. The CDR3 is 14 residues long. The CDR3 coding sequence is TGTGCCAGCAGCTTTTCGGGACTCACAGAGGAAGCTTTCTTT. It codes for CASSFSGLTEEAFF.

The table lists this clone with a few counts. The CDR3 spells CASIEQGAGEKLFF. DNA for the CDR3: TGTGCCAGCATCGAACAGGGGGCTGGAGAAAAACTGTTTTTT. The rearrangement joins TRBV5-6 to TRBJ1-4, with TRBD1 matching over 9 bases. The CDR3 loop spans 14 amino acids. Losses at the gene ends were 6 bases for V and 8 bases for J; bases not matched to a gene: 8. Looked up from germline, CDR1 is SGHDT and CDR2 is YYEEEE.

This clone was recorded a few times. J is TRBJ2-2 and V is TRBV6-5, with no clear D. This CDR3 has 11 residues. The V end was cut by 5 bases, the J end by 5 bases, with 3 bases between. The germline CDR1 and CDR2 sequences are MNHEY and SVGAGI. The CDR3 protein is CASSLTGELFF. CDR3 coding DNA: TGTGCCAGCAGTCTGACCGGGGAGCTGTTTTTT.

The sample holds a few counts of this clone. This rearrangement joins TRBV5-1 to TRBJ2-7, with 9 bases identical to TRBD2. The CDR3 is 15 residues long. Germline CDR1 is SGHRS and CDR2 is YFSETQ. Unmatched junction bases numbered 8, after V lost 3 bases and J lost 4 bases. CDR3 in DNA: TGCGCCAGCAGCTCCCTTCGCGGGAGGGATTACGAGCAGTACTTC. Amino acid sequence: CASSSLRGRDYEQYF. The full variable domain, rest sourced from reference TRBV5-1 and TRBJ2-7, is KAGVTQTPRYLIKTRGQQVTLSCSPISGHRSVSWYQQTPGQGLQFLFEYFSETQRNKGNFPGRFSGRQFSNSRSEMNVSTLELGDSALYLCASSSLRGRDYEQYFGPGTRLTVT.

The CDR3 reads CASRAGTSGGAEQFF. The CDR3 nucleotides are TGCGCCAGCAGGGCCGGGACTAGCGGGGGGGCGGAGCAGTTCTTC. The chain couples TRBV10-2 to TRBJ2-1, with 16 bases matching TRBD2. After removal of 6 bases from V and 10 bases from J, the junction contained 6 bases not matched to a gene. The CDR3 length is 15 residues. Germline CDR1 reads WSHSY; CDR2 reads SAAADI.

This chain uses TRBV19 with TRBJ2-1, with D possibly TRBD2 on 6 matching bases. There are 19 residues in the CDR3. Per the germline V gene, CDR1 is LNHDA and CDR2 is SQIVND (reference sequence). V shed 0 bases and J shed 4 bases, with 22 bases lying between them. CDR3 loop: CASSIDSGFGGYGYNEQFF. In DNA form, the CDR3 reads TGTGCCAGTAGTATAGATAGTGGATTTGGGGGGTACGGGTACAATGAGCAGTTCTTC.

There are a few counts of this clone. The rearrangement joins TRBV10-1 to TRBJ2-2; 11 bases are a match to TRBD1. There are 14 residues in the CDR3. Germline trimming cut 5 bases from V and 6 bases from J; bases unmatched to any gene: 2. Germline CDR1 and CDR2: WNHNN and SYGVQD (reference sequence). The CDR3, as DNA: TGCGCCAGCAGTACGGGACAGGGGGCCGGGGAGCTGTTTTTT. Translated, it gives CASSTGQGAGELFF.

This clone showed up many times. The V call is TRBV30, the J call TRBJ2-7; D gene unclear. Trimming stripped 8 bases from V and 0 bases from J, with 11 bases between. The CDR3 extends over 12 amino acids. Germline CDR1 is GTSNPN and CDR2 is SVGIG (reference sequence). CDR3 in amino acids: CAARRFSYEQYF. CDR3 bases: TGTGCCGCCCGGCGGTTCTCCTACGAGCAGTACTTC. The whole variable domain, remainder taken from reference TRBV30 and TRBJ2-7, is SQTIHQWPATLVQPVGSPLSLECTVEGTSNPNLYWYRQAAGRGLQLLFYSVGIGQISSEVPQNLSASRPQDRQFILSSKKLLLSDSGFYLCAARRFSYEQYFGPGTRLTVT.

The chain has TRBV2 and TRBJ2-7; TRBD2 might be the D (6 bases). The germline V and J ends were trimmed by 0 bases and 6 bases, with 15 bases remaining between them. The germline gives CDR1 SNHLY, CDR2 FYNNEI. The CDR3 is made up of 15 amino acids. CDR3 sequence: CASSEARGGGVEQYF. The CDR3 DNA follows: TGTGCCAGCAGTGAAGCGCGGGGAGGAGGGGTCGAGCAGTACTTC.

Worth noting for this clone: This CDR3 is missing its conserved last phenylalanine or tryptophan, likely due to a read error. This chain joins TRBV30 and TRBJ2-3; a weak D match, TRBD2 (6 bases). Trimming left V 1 base short and J 0 bases short, with 8 bases between. This CDR3 is 14 amino acids long. Germline V lookup: CDR1 GTSNPN, CDR2 SVGIG (reference sequence). Here the CDR3 DNA reads TGTGCCTGGAGTGGGACTACCAGCACAGATACGCAGTATGTT. Amino acid sequence: CAWSGTTSTDTQYV.

V and J are TRBV6-4 and TRBJ2-2; D not certain. The CDR3 totals 13 residues. The ends were cut back, 2 bases at V and 2 bases at J, with 3 bases in the middle. Per the germline V gene, CDR1 is MRHNA and CDR2 is SNTAGT. CDR3 coding DNA: TGTGCCAGCAGTGACGTAAACACCGGGGAGCTGTTTTTT. Residues: CASSDVNTGELFF.

The table lists this clone with a few counts. The V call is TRBV13, the J call TRBJ2-7; the D gene is possibly TRBD2 (6 bases). The CDR3 has 17 residues. V was trimmed by 4 bases and J by 2 bases, leaving 21 bases between them. CDR1 is PRHDT, CDR2 FYEKMQ, per germline (reference sequence). The chain's CDR3 is CASSSKPERVKTYEQYF. CDR3 nucleotide sequence: TGTGCCAGCAGCTCCAAACCGGAGCGGGTCAAAACCTACGAGCAGTACTTC.

This clone was seen more than once but under ten times. CDR3 in DNA: TGTGCCAGCAGTTCGACAGGGATCGAGCAGTACTTC. This codes for CASSSTGIEQYF. V and J are TRBV6-6 and TRBJ2-7, with TRBD1 identical over 7 bases. The CDR3 sequence is 12 residues long. The germline V gene encodes CDR1 MNHNY and CDR2 SVGAGI (reference sequence). The junction had 3 bases not matched to a gene; V was cut back by 4 bases and J by 6 bases.

There are a few counts of this clone. This rearrangement joins TRBV7-2 to TRBJ2-1; tentatively, D is TRBD2 (6 bases). Germline CDR1 reads SGHTA; CDR2 reads FQGNSA. The CDR3 is 15 amino acids. With 3 bases removed from V and 4 bases from J, the gap between germline ends came to 13 bases. This chain's CDR3 is CASSLRLGAYNEQFF. The CDR3 coding sequence is TGTGCCAGCAGCTTGAGACTAGGGGCGTACAATGAGCAGTTCTTC. Full variable domain (missing parts from reference TRBV7-2 and TRBJ2-1): GAGVSQSPSNKVTEKGKDVELRCDPISGHTALYWYRQSLGQGLEFLIYFQGNSAPDKSGLPSDRFSAERTGGSVSTLTIQRTQQEDSAVYLCASSLRLGAYNEQFFGPGTRLTVL.

J is TRBJ2-2 and V is TRBV6-5; the match to TRBD1 covers 8 bases. The CDR3 contains 15 residues. With 2 bases clipped from V and 5 bases from J, the junction kept 4 bases outside the gene matches. CDR1 is MNHEY and CDR2 is SVGAGI in the germline V gene. CDR3 bases: TGTGCCAGCAGTTACCAGGGGGCAGGTACCGGGGAGCTGTTTTTT. Translation: CASSYQGAGTGELFF.